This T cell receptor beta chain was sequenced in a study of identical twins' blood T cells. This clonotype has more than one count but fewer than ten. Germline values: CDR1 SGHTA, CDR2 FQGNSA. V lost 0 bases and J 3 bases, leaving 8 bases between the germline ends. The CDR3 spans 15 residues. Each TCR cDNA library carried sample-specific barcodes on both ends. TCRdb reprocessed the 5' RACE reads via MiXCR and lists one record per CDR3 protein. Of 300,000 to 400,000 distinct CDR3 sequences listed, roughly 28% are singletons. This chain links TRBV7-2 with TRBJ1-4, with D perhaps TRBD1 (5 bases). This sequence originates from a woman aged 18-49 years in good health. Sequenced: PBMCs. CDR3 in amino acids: CASSLAGEANEKLFF. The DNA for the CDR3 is TGTGCCAGCAGCTTAGCGGGGGAAGCTAATGAAAAACTGTTTTTT.